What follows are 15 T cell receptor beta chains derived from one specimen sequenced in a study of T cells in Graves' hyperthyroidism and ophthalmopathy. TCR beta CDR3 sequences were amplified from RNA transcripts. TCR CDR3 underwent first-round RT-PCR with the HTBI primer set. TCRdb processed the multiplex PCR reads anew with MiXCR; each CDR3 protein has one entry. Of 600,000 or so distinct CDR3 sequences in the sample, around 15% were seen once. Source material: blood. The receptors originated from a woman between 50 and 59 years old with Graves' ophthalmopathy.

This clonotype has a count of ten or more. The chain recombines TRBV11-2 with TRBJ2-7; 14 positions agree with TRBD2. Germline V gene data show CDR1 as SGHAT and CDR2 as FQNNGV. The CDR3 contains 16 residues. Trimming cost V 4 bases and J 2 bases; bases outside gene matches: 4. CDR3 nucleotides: TGTGCCAGCAGCTCCCTGACTAGCGGGAGGGCCTACGAGCAGTACTTC. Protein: CASSSLTSGRAYEQYF. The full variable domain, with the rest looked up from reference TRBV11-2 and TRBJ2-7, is EAGVAQSPRYKIIEKRQSVAFWCNPISGHATLYWYQQILGQGPKLLIQFQNNGVVDDSQLPKDRFSAERLKGVDSTLKIQPAKLEDSAVYLCASSSLTSGRAYEQYFGPGTRLTVT.

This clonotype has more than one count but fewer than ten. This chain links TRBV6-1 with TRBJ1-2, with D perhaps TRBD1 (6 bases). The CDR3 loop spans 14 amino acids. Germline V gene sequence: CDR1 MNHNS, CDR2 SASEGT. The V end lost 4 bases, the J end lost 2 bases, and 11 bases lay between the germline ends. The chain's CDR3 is CASSGTTGNYGYTF. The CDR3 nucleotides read TGTGCCAGCAGTGGAACAACAGGGAACTATGGCTACACCTTC.

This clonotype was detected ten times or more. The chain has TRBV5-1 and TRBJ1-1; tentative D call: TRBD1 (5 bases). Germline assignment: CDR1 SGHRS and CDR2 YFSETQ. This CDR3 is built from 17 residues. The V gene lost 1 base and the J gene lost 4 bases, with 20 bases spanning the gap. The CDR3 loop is CASSLYPGGAQGTEAFF. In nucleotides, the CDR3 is TGCGCCAGCAGCTTGTATCCGGGCGGGGCGCAGGGCACTGAAGCTTTCTTT.

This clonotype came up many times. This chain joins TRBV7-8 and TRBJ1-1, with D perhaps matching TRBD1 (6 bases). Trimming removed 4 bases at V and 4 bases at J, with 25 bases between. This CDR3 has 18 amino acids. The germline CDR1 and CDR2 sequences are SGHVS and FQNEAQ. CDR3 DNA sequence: TGTGCCAGCAGCTCCACAGGGCTTGAGGCTTGGTTGAGCACTGAAGCTTTCTTT. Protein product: CASSSTGLEAWLSTEAFF. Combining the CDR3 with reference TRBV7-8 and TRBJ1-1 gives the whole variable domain GAGVSQSPRYKVAKRGQDVALRCDPISGHVSLFWYQQALGQGPEFLTYFQNEAQLDKSGLPSDRFFAERPEGSVSTLKIQRTQQEDSAVYLCASSSTGLEAWLSTEAFFGQGTRLTVV.

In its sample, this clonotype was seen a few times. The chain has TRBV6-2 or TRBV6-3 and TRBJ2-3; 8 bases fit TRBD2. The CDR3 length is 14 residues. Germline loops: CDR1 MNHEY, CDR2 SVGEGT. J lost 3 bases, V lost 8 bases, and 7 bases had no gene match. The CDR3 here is CASGREVGTDTQYF. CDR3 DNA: TGTGCCAGCGGGCGGGAGGTTGGAACAGATACGCAGTATTTT.

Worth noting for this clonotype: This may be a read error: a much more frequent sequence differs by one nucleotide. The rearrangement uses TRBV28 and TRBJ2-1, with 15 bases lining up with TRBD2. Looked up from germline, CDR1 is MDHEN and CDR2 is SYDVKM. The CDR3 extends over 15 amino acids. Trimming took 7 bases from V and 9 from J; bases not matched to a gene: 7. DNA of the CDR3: TGTGCCAGCACGGCCGGACTAGCGGGAGGGGCTGAGCAGTTCTTC. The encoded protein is CASTAGLAGGAEQFF.

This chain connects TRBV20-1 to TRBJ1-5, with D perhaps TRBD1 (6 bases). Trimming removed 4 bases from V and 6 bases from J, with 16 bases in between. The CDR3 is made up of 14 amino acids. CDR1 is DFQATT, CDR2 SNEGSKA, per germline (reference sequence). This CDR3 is CSAKDLDSPQPQHF. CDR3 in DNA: TGCAGTGCTAAGGATCTGGACAGCCCTCAGCCCCAGCATTTT.

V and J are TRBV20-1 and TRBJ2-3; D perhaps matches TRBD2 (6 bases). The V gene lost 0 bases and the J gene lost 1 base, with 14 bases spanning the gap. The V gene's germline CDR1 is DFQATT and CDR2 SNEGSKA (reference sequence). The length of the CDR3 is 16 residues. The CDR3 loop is CSARDLGGMGTDTQYF. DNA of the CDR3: TGCAGTGCTAGAGATCTTGGGGGGATGGGCACAGATACGCAGTATTTT.

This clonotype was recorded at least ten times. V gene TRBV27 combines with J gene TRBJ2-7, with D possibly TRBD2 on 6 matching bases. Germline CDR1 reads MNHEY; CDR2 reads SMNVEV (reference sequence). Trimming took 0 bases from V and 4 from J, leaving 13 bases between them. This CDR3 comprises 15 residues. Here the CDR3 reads CASSLSIGSGYEQYF. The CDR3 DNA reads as TGTGCCAGCAGTTTATCTATCGGGAGTGGTTACGAGCAGTACTTC.

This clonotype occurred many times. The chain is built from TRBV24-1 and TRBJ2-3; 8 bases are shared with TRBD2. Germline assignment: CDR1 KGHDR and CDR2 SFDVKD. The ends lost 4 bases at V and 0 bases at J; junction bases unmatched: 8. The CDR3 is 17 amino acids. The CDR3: CATSEPIAGRSTDTQYF. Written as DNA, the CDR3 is TGTGCCACCAGTGAGCCGATAGCGGGACGTAGCACAGATACGCAGTATTTT.

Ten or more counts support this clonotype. The CDR3 nucleotides are TGCAGTGCTAGATTTCCATGGCTAGCGGGAAACAGTGAGCAGTTCTTC. Amino acids: CSARFPWLAGNSEQFF. The chain combines TRBV20-1 with TRBJ2-1, with TRBD2 matching over 9 bases. CDR1 and CDR2 from the germline V gene are DFQATT and SNEGSKA (reference sequence). Trimming removed 2 bases from V and 9 bases from J; junction bases left unmatched: 14. This CDR3 is 16 amino acids long.

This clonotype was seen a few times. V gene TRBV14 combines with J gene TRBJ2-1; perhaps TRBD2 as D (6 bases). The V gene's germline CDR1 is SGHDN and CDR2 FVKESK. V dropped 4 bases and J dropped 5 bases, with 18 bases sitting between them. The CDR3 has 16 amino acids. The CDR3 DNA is TGTGCCAGCAGCCTTCCGATAGGACTACCAAACAATGAGCAGTTCTTC. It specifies CASSLPIGLPNNEQFF.

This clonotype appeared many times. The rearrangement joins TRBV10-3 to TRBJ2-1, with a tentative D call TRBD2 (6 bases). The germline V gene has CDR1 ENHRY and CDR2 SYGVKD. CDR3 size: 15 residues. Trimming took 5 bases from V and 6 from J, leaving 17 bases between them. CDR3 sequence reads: CAISPTEGRGNEQFF. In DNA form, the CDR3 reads TGTGCCATCAGTCCCACGGAGGGAAGGGGCAATGAGCAGTTCTTC.

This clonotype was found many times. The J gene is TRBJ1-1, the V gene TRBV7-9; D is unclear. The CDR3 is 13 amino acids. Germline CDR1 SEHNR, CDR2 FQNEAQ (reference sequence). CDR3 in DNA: TGTGCTTCAGCGAGGGCACGGGACACTGAAGCTTTCTTT. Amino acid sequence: CASARARDTEAFF.

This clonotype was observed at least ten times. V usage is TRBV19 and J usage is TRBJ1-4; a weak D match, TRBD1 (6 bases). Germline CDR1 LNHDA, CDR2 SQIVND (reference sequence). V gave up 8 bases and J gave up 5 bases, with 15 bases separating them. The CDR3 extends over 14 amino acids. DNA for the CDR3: TGTGCCAGTGGATCACAGGGCGGCAATGAAAAACTGTTTTTT. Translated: CASGSQGGNEKLFF.